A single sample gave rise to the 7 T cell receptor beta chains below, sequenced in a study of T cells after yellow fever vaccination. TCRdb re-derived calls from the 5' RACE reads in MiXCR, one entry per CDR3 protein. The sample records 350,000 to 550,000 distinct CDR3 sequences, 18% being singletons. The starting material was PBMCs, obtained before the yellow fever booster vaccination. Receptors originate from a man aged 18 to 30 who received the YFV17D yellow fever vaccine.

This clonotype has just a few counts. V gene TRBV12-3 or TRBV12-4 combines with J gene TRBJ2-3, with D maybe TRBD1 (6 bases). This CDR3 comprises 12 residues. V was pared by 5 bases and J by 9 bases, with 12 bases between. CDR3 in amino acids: CASSPQGLTQYF. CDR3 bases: TGTGCCAGCAGTCCCCAGGGGCTGACGCAGTATTTT.

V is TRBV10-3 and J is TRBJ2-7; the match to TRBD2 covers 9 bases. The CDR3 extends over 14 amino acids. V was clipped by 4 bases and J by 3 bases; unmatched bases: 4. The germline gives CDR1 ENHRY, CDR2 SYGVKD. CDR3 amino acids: CAISGGGASYEQYF. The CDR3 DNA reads TGTGCCATCAGTGGCGGGGGGGCTAGCTACGAGCAGTACTTC.

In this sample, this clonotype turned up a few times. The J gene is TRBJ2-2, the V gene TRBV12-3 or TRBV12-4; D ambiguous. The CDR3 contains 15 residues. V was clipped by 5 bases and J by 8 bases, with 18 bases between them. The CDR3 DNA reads TGTGCCAGCAGTCCCTATGGCCGTGGTACTGGGGAGCTGTTTTTT. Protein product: CASSPYGRGTGELFF.

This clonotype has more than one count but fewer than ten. Written as DNA, the CDR3 is TGTGCCAGCAGTTATCCGACCGGGGACGGGGACTATGGCTACACCTTC. Its protein is CASSYPTGDGDYGYTF. The genes are TRBV6-5 and TRBJ1-2, with a possible D match to TRBD1 (5 bases). The V gene's germline CDR1 is MNHEY and CDR2 SVGAGI. Trimming cost V 3 bases and J 3 bases, with 17 bases left between them. This CDR3 is 16 amino acids long.

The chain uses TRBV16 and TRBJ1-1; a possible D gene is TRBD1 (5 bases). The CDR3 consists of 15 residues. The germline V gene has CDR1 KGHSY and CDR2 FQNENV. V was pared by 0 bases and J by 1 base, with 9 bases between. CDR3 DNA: TGTGCCAGCAGCCAATCTGCTGGGGCGAACACTGAAGCTTTCTTT. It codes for CASSQSAGANTEAFF.

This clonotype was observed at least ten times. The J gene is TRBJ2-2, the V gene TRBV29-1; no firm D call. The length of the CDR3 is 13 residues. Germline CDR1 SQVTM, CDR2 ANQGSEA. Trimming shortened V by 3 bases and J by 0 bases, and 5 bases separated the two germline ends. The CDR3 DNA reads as TGCAGCGTTGACCCAACGAACACCGGGGAGCTGTTTTTT. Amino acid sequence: CSVDPTNTGELFF.

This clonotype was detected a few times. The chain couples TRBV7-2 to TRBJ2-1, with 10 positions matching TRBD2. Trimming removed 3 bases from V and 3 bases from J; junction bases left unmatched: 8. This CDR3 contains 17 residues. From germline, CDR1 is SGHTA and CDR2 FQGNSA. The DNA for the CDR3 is TGTGCCAGCAGCTTGGGTAGCGGGGGGCTTTACTACAATGAGCAGTTCTTC. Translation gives CASSLGSGGLYYNEQFF.